The source of this T cell receptor (beta chain) is a study of blood T cell repertoires in COVID-19. The CDR3 length is 15 residues. Losses at the gene ends were 6 bases for V and 0 bases for J; bases not matched to a gene: 5. Germline V gene sequence: CDR1 SQVTM, CDR2 ANQGSEA. TCRdb's table, derived via immunoSEQ multiplex PCR, lists solely in-frame clones and lacks some. The repertoire has 200,000 to 250,000 clones, less than 90% of them found once; the top ten carry roughly 5.8%. The TCR comes from a man between 60 and 75 years old with acute or convalescent COVID-19. Sequences were obtained from peripheral blood. The rearrangement joins TRBV29-1 to TRBJ2-7; the match to TRBD2 covers 13 bases. CDR3 bases: TGCAGCGTCGGAGGGACTAGCGGGACCTCCTACGAGCAGTACTTC. It is translated as CSVGGTSGTSYEQYF.